This entry lists 31 T cell receptor beta chains sequenced from one sample in a study of control samples from healthy donors and cancer patients. Some clones are missing from TCRdb's copy, which holds only in-frame ones; the method was immunoSEQ multiplex PCR. The sample has about 200,000 clones. Sequencing was performed on blood. The receptors were sampled from a woman aged 25 to 39 in good health.

V is TRBV2 and J is TRBJ2-1; D gene ambiguous. Germline CDR1 reads SNHLY; CDR2 reads FYNNEI. V lost 6 bases, J lost 5 bases, and 14 bases lay in between. This CDR3 is 14 amino acids long. The CDR3 protein is CASSRMGKNNEQFF. The CDR3 DNA is TGTGCCAGCAGCCGGATGGGGAAAAACAATGAGCAGTTCTTC.

J is TRBJ1-2 and V is TRBV5-1; 8 bases are a match to TRBD1. Trimming took 2 bases from V and 2 from J; bases not matched to a gene: 2. The CDR3 totals 14 residues. The V gene's germline CDR1 is SGHRS and CDR2 YFSETQ. The DNA of the CDR3 is TGCGCCAGCAGCTTTGACAGGGGAAACTATGGCTACACCTTC. It codes for CASSFDRGNYGYTF. Full variable domain (remainder filled in from reference TRBV5-1 and TRBJ1-2): KAGVTQTPRYLIKTRGQQVTLSCSPISGHRSVSWYQQTPGQGLQFLFEYFSETQRNKGNFPGRFSGRQFSNSRSEMNVSTLELGDSALYLCASSFDRGNYGYTFGSGTRLTVV.

J is TRBJ1-3 and V is TRBV29-1; D is unclear. This CDR3 has 11 residues. CDR1 SQVTM and CDR2 ANQGSEA come from the germline V gene. The DNA of the CDR3 is TGCAGTGGGGTATCTGGAAACACCATATATTTT. Protein: CSGVSGNTIYF.

V usage is TRBV2 and J usage is TRBJ2-7, with 10 positions matching TRBD1. Germline-derived CDR1 and CDR2 are SNHLY and FYNNEI. CDR3 size: 15 residues. J was trimmed by 5 bases and V by 2 bases; bases with no gene match: 6. CDR3 region: CASSETRDRGNEQYF. In nucleotides, the CDR3 is TGTGCCAGCAGTGAAACGCGGGACAGGGGCAACGAGCAGTACTTC. Using reference TRBV2 and TRBJ2-7 for the parts outside the CDR3, the full variable domain is EPEVTQTPSHQVTQMGQEVILRCVPISNHLYFYWYRQILGQKVEFLVSFYNNEISEKSEIFDDQFSVERPDGSNFTLKIRSTKLEDSAMYFCASSETRDRGNEQYFGPGTRLTVT.

This sequence joins TRBV7-3 and TRBJ2-1; 10 bases line up with TRBD1. The CDR3 is 18 amino acids. CDR1 is SGHTA, CDR2 FQGTGA, per germline. Trimming cost V 2 bases and J 4 bases; bases outside gene matches: 11. The CDR3 DNA reads TGTGCCAGCAGCTTACAACGTCCGGGACAGGGGAGGTACAATGAGCAGTTCTTC. Protein product: CASSLQRPGQGRYNEQFF. Based on the CDR3 plus reference TRBV7-3 and TRBJ2-1, the full variable domain is GAGVSQTPSNKVTEKGKYVELRCDPISGHTALYWYRQSLGQGPEFLIYFQGTGAADDSGLPNDRFFAVRPEGSVSTLKIQRTERGDSAVYLCASSLQRPGQGRYNEQFFGPGTRLTVL.

The CDR3 DNA is TGTGCCAGCAACCGGAGGACTCGGGATCGGACCCAGTACTTC. Its protein product is CASNRRTRDRTQYF. The J gene is TRBJ2-5, the V gene TRBV28; a possible D gene is TRBD2 (5 bases). The germline V gene encodes CDR1 MDHEN and CDR2 SYDVKM. V shed 7 bases and J shed 7 bases, with 19 bases lying between them. This CDR3 spans 14 amino acids. Supplemented by reference TRBV28 and TRBJ2-5, the full variable domain reads DVKVTQSSRYLVKRTGEKVFLECVQDMDHENMFWYRQDPGLGLRLIYFSYDVKMKEKGDIPEGYSVSREKKERFSLILESASTNQTSMYLCASNRRTRDRTQYFGPGTRLLVL.

The J gene is TRBJ1-2, the V gene TRBV7-9, with 7 bases fitting TRBD1. CDR3 length: 13 amino acids. CDR1 and CDR2 from the germline V gene are SEHNR and FQNEAQ (reference sequence). V lost 5 bases and J lost 8; bases outside the gene matches: 8. The CDR3 sequence: CASSPRQGEGYTF. DNA of the CDR3: TGTGCCAGCAGCCCGCGACAGGGAGAGGGCTACACCTTC. Full variable domain (rest looked up from reference TRBV7-9 and TRBJ1-2): DTGVSQNPRHKITKRGQNVTFRCDPISEHNRLYWYRQTLGQGPEFLTYFQNEAQLEKSRLLSDRFSAERPKGSFSTLEIQRTEQGDSAMYLCASSPRQGEGYTFGSGTRLTVV.

The gene calls are TRBV21-1 and TRBJ1-5. TRBV21-1 is marked as a pseudogene. The CDR3 is 16 residues long. The CDR3 DNA follows: TGTGCCAGCAGCAAAAGCGGTTGGGAGGGCAATCAGCCCCAGCATTTT. Amino acids: CASSKSGWEGNQPQHF.

The V and J genes are TRBV5-1 and TRBJ2-1; 9 bases agree with TRBD1. This CDR3 is built from 16 residues. V lost 1 base to trimming and J lost 7 bases; unmatched junction nucleotides: 9. Per germline, CDR1 SGHRS and CDR2 YFSETQ. This CDR3 reads CASSLPPGQGTNEQFF. CDR3 bases: TGCGCCAGCAGCTTGCCCCCGGGACAGGGTACAAATGAGCAGTTCTTC.

About this clone itself: The sample carries other DNA sequences with the same CDR3. This rearrangement joins TRBV5-1 to TRBJ1-1; D remains unclear. Between the trimmed V and J ends, which lost 0 bases and 0 bases, there was a span of 3 bases. CDR1 SGHRS and CDR2 YFSETQ come from the germline V gene. This CDR3 contains 13 residues. CDR3 nucleotides: TGCGCCAGCAGCTTGGGGATGAACACTGAAGCTTTCTTT. As protein: CASSLGMNTEAFF.

The V call is TRBV5-6, the J call TRBJ1-2, with D tentatively TRBD1 (5 bases). CDR1 and CDR2 from the germline V gene are SGHDT and YYEEEE. CDR3 length: 14 amino acids. Trimming removed 4 bases at V and 7 bases at J, with 17 bases between. CDR3 sequence reads: CASSPDLGRGGYTF. CDR3 DNA: TGTGCCAGCAGCCCCGATCTGGGGCGAGGTGGCTACACCTTC.

The CDR3 spells CASKRQSAPTDTQYF. CDR3 coding DNA: TGTGCCAGCAAAAGACAGTCTGCTCCCACAGATACGCAGTATTTT. The V call is TRBV7-2, the J call TRBJ2-3, with D tentatively TRBD1 (5 bases). Per the germline V gene, CDR1 is SGHTA and CDR2 is FQGNSA. CDR3 size: 15 residues. V lost 7 bases and J 2 bases, leaving 16 bases between the germline ends.

This sequence joins TRBV5-8 and TRBJ2-7; D might be TRBD1 (6 bases). Trimming took off 5 bases at V and 3 bases at J, with 15 bases between the two ends. Germline-derived CDR1 and CDR2 are SGHTS and YDEGEE. This CDR3 comprises 14 residues. The CDR3 DNA is TGTGCCAGCAGAGACCGGACAGTCTACTACGAGCAGTACTTC. Protein: CASRDRTVYYEQYF.

The chain combines TRBV14 with TRBJ2-7, with TRBD1 identical over 7 bases. CDR3 size: 14 residues. Per the germline V gene, CDR1 is SGHDN and CDR2 is FVKESK. The junction had 6 bases not matched to a gene; V was cut back by 5 bases and J by 2 bases. CDR3 sequence reads: CASSATQGPYEQYF. CDR3 nucleotides: TGTGCCAGCAGCGCAACACAGGGGCCCTACGAGCAGTACTTC.

V and J are TRBV28 and TRBJ1-2; D unresolved. The CDR3 consists of 13 residues. Between the trimmed V and J ends, which lost 5 bases and 0 bases, there was a span of 7 bases. The V gene's germline CDR1 is MDHEN and CDR2 SYDVKM. The CDR3 spells CASSTASNYGYTF. The CDR3, as DNA: TGTGCCAGCAGTACAGCCTCTAACTATGGCTACACCTTC.

This sequence joins TRBV15 and TRBJ2-7; D perhaps matches TRBD1 (6 bases). CDR1 and CDR2 (germline): LNHNV, YYDKDF (reference sequence). V lost 1 base and J 5 bases, leaving 15 bases between the germline ends. The CDR3 consists of 15 residues. The CDR3 DNA is TGTGCCACCAGCAGAGTTGCGGCAGGGGTGAACGAGCAGTACTTC. It is translated as CATSRVAAGVNEQYF.

This chain joins TRBV27 and TRBJ2-7; TRBD1 agrees at 9 bases. The ends lost 0 bases at V and 1 base at J; junction bases unmatched: 4. The CDR3 length is 16 residues. Germline assignment: CDR1 MNHEY and CDR2 SMNVEV (reference sequence). CDR3 coding DNA: TGTGCCAGCAGTTTATCGGGACAGGGCCTATCCTACGAGCAGTACTTC. Protein sequence: CASSLSGQGLSYEQYF.

The V and J genes are TRBV11-2 and TRBJ2-1, with TRBD2 identical over 9 bases. The J segment lost 7 bases and the V segment lost 3 bases, leaving 7 bases of the junction unmatched. The CDR3 length is 15 residues. CDR1 is SGHAT, CDR2 FQNNGV, per germline. This CDR3 is CASSLAGGGQNEQFF. CDR3 nucleotides: TGTGCCAGCAGCTTGGCGGGGGGGGGCCAAAATGAGCAGTTCTTC. Full variable domain (missing parts from reference TRBV11-2 and TRBJ2-1): EAGVAQSPRYKIIEKRQSVAFWCNPISGHATLYWYQQILGQGPKLLIQFQNNGVVDDSQLPKDRFSAERLKGVDSTLKIQPAKLEDSAVYLCASSLAGGGQNEQFFGPGTRLTVL.

The chain combines TRBV28 with TRBJ1-5; D gene unclear. V gave up 3 bases and J gave up 4 bases, with 13 bases separating them. Germline V gene lookup returns CDR1 MDHEN and CDR2 SYDVKM. The CDR3 runs 15 residues. CDR3: CASSFFGRVNQPQHF. The CDR3 DNA follows: TGTGCCAGCAGTTTTTTCGGACGGGTAAATCAGCCCCAGCATTTT. The full variable domain, completed using reference TRBV28 and TRBJ1-5, is DVKVTQSSRYLVKRTGEKVFLECVQDMDHENMFWYRQDPGLGLRLIYFSYDVKMKEKGDIPEGYSVSREKKERFSLILESASTNQTSMYLCASSFFGRVNQPQHFGDGTRLSIL.

V and J are TRBV11-3 and TRBJ1-2; TRBD1 agrees at 9 bases. After removal of 1 base from V and 9 bases from J, the junction contained 6 bases not matched to a gene. Germline CDR1 is SGHNT and CDR2 is YENEEA. CDR3 length equals 14 residues. The CDR3 DNA sequence: TGTGCCAGCAGCTTAGCGCCGGACAGGGGAAGCTACACCTTC. Its translation is CASSLAPDRGSYTF.

The chain recombines TRBV27 with TRBJ1-2, with 9 bases lining up with TRBD1. Germline trimming cut 3 bases from V and 6 bases from J; bases unmatched to any gene: 5. Per the germline V gene, CDR1 is MNHEY and CDR2 is SMNVEV (reference sequence). The CDR3 runs to 14 residues. CDR3 bases: TGTGCCAGCAGTTTGGGGACAGGGATTCATGGCTACACCTTC. Translated, it gives CASSLGTGIHGYTF.

The chain joins TRBV28 to TRBJ1-2; the D gene is possibly TRBD1 (6 bases). The V gene's germline CDR1 is MDHEN and CDR2 SYDVKM. The length of the CDR3 is 15 residues. V lost 2 bases to trimming and J lost 2 bases, with 12 bases between them. The CDR3 sequence is CASSLADRPNYGYTF. For the CDR3, the DNA is TGTGCCAGCAGTTTAGCAGACAGGCCCAACTATGGCTACACCTTC.

The rearrangement links TRBV5-6 to TRBJ1-5; D not certain. CDR1 and CDR2 (germline): SGHDT, YYEEEE. V lost 5 bases and J lost 3, with 9 bases in between. CDR3 length: 13 amino acids. In nucleotides, the CDR3 is TGTGCCAGCAGTGGCAAGCCCAATCAGCCCCAGCATTTT. Translated: CASSGKPNQPQHF.

The V gene is TRBV7-2, the J gene TRBJ2-4; D unclear. This CDR3 has 13 residues. Germline CDR1 reads SGHTA; CDR2 reads FQGNSA. Trimming removed 1 base at V and 16 bases at J, with 17 bases between. The CDR3 loop is CASSLDTLGEVYF. Written as DNA, the CDR3 is TGTGCCAGCAGCTTAGACACATTGGGCGAGGTATACTTC.

The chain employs TRBV29-1 and TRBJ1-2; D is uncertain. V lost 0 bases and J lost 0, with 8 bases in between. CDR1 is SQVTM, CDR2 ANQGSEA, per germline. The CDR3 spans 14 residues. The CDR3 region is CSVEEGYPNYGYTF. The CDR3 bases are TGCAGCGTTGAAGAAGGATACCCTAACTATGGCTACACCTTC.

The chain joins TRBV5-8 to TRBJ2-3; the D gene is possibly TRBD2 (6 bases). The V end lost 2 bases, the J end lost 0 bases, and 13 bases lay between the germline ends. In germline, CDR1 is SGHTS, CDR2 YDEGEE. The CDR3 has 16 residues. CDR3 region: CASSFFWGTSTDTQYF. The CDR3 bases are TGTGCCAGCAGCTTTTTCTGGGGGACTAGCACAGATACGCAGTATTTT.

The V call is TRBV5-5, the J call TRBJ2-3; 9 bases line up with TRBD1. The CDR3 extends over 17 amino acids. Unmatched junction bases numbered 11, after V lost 4 bases and J lost 2 bases. Per germline, CDR1 SGHKS and CDR2 YYEKEE (reference sequence). The DNA for the CDR3 is TGTGCCAGCAGCCCGAACCCGGGACAGGGAGTCACAGATACGCAGTATTTT. This codes for CASSPNPGQGVTDTQYF.

The chain carries TRBV19 and TRBJ2-7; 9 positions match TRBD1. V trimming: 4 bases; J trimming: 2 bases; junction bases outside the gene matches: 6. Germline V CDR1 and CDR2: LNHDA, SQIVND (reference sequence). The CDR3 is 15 amino acids. CDR3 nucleotide sequence: TGTGCCAGTAGTAACAGGGGGACAGGGCCCTACGAGCAGTACTTC. Its protein is CASSNRGTGPYEQYF. Full variable domain (missing parts from reference TRBV19 and TRBJ2-7): DGGITQSPKYLFRKEGQNVTLSCEQNLNHDAMYWYRQDPGQGLRLIYYSQIVNDFQKGDIAEGYSVSREKKESFPLTVTSAQKNPTAFYLCASSNRGTGPYEQYFGPGTRLTVT.

The chain joins TRBV7-9 to TRBJ2-5; D is possibly TRBD2 (5 bases). Germline V gene sequence: CDR1 SEHNR, CDR2 FQNEAQ (reference sequence). The CDR3 runs to 12 residues. The ends were cut back, 3 bases at V and 4 bases at J, with 6 bases in the middle. In nucleotides, the CDR3 is TGTGCCAGCAGCTTTGGGAGAGAGACCCAGTACTTC. Translation: CASSFGRETQYF.

This sequence joins TRBV9 and TRBJ1-2; 8 bases match TRBD1. CDR3 length equals 15 residues. The germline V gene has CDR1 SGDLS and CDR2 YYNGEE. Trimming removed 1 base from V and 8 bases from J; junction bases left unmatched: 10. CDR3 residues: CASSVLRTGFEGYTF. CDR3 nucleotide sequence: TGTGCCAGCAGCGTATTGAGGACAGGGTTTGAAGGCTACACCTTC.

The gene calls are TRBV21-1 and TRBJ2-7. TRBV21-1 constitutes a pseudogene. CDR3 length: 12 amino acids. CDR3 nucleotide sequence: TGTGCCAGCAAGGGACGTTCCTACGAGCAGTACTTC. Its translation: CASKGRSYEQYF.